Shown below are 9 T cell receptor beta chains from a single sample sequenced in a study of identical twins. Via MiXCR, TCRdb re-called the 5' RACE reads, giving one row per CDR3 protein. The table includes roughly 470,000 distinct CDR3 sequences, roughly an eighth detected once. This sample was shared with a second study, whose subject was yellow fever vaccine responses in identical twins.

Sequencing was done on a sample of CD4+ T cells sorted from blood. The receptors derive from a woman between 18 and 29 years old in good health.

A note on this clonotype: This CDR3 is missing its conserved last phenylalanine or tryptophan, likely due to a read error. V usage is TRBV20-1 and J usage is TRBJ2-7, with TRBD1 as a possible D gene (5 bases). Trimming shortened V by 1 base and J by 6 bases, and 16 bases separated the two germline ends. This CDR3 region has 14 residues. Germline-derived CDR1 and CDR2 are DFQATT and SNEGSKA (reference sequence). CDR3 nucleotides: TGCAGTGCTAGAGTTCAGGGTATTACCATCGAGCAGTACATC. Its translation: CSARVQGITIEQYI.

This clonotype appeared a few times. The rearrangement links TRBV12-3 or TRBV12-4 to TRBJ2-7; 9 nucleotides match TRBD2. The length of the CDR3 is 15 residues. V gave up 4 bases and J gave up 3 bases; unmatched junction bases: 7. The CDR3 loop is CASSSSSGIIYEQYF. The CDR3 DNA reads TGTGCCAGCAGTTCATCTAGCGGGATTATCTACGAGCAGTACTTC.

Many counts were recorded for this clonotype. CDR3 nucleotide sequence: TGTGCCAGCGGGCAGTCCGGATACGAGCAGTACTTC. Translated: CASGQSGYEQYF. This sequence joins TRBV28 and TRBJ2-7, with no clear D. The V end was cut by 8 bases, the J end by 4 bases, with 12 bases between. The CDR3 runs 12 residues. Germline V gene sequence: CDR1 MDHEN, CDR2 SYDVKM.

This clonotype was counted many times. CDR3 amino acids: CASSQGYYGTGELFF. CDR3 in DNA: TGCGCCAGCAGCCAAGGTTATTACGGCACCGGGGAGCTGTTTTTT. This chain uses TRBV5-1 with TRBJ2-2, with D unresolved. This CDR3 spans 15 amino acids. V lost 4 bases and J 4 bases, leaving 14 bases between the germline ends. CDR1 and CDR2 (germline): SGHRS, YFSETQ.

This clonotype appeared many times. This chain links TRBV28 with TRBJ2-7; the match to TRBD2 covers 9 bases. V was pared by 5 bases and J by 2 bases, with 10 bases of the junction left unmatched. The germline V gene has CDR1 MDHEN and CDR2 SYDVKM. CDR3 length equals 16 residues. The CDR3 DNA sequence: TGTGCCAGCAGTACCCCCGGGGCGGGAGGGACCTACGAGCAGTACTTC. Amino acids: CASSTPGAGGTYEQYF. The entire variable domain, with the rest obtained from reference TRBV28 and TRBJ2-7, is as follows: DVKVTQSSRYLVKRTGEKVFLECVQDMDHENMFWYRQDPGLGLRLIYFSYDVKMKEKGDIPEGYSVSREKKERFSLILESASTNQTSMYLCASSTPGAGGTYEQYFGPGTRLTVT.

This clonotype was seen a handful of times. The CDR3 DNA reads as TGTGCCAGCAGCCAAGTGTCAGCGGGAGGGTCCGGGGAGCTGTTTTTT. This sequence encodes CASSQVSAGGSGELFF. The chain is built from TRBV4-2 and TRBJ2-2; 10 positions match TRBD2. Unmatched junction bases numbered 5, after V lost 1 base and J lost 6 bases. There are 16 residues in the CDR3. The germline V gene has CDR1 LGHNA and CDR2 YNFKEQ.

This clonotype was seen many times. DNA of the CDR3: TGTGCCAGCAGTCCTGACGGCGAATGGGGTTCACCCCTCCACTTT. Residues: CASSPDGEWGSPLHF. The rearrangement links TRBV12-3 or TRBV12-4 to TRBJ1-6; no reliable D call. The CDR3 has 15 residues. Between the trimmed V and J ends, which lost 5 bases and 9 bases, there was a span of 17 bases.

V is TRBV7-2 and J is TRBJ2-7; 10 bases fit TRBD1. Per germline, CDR1 SGHTA and CDR2 FQGNSA. The CDR3 runs to 15 residues. V was pared by 1 base and J by 3 bases, with 3 bases of the junction left unmatched. CDR3: CASSLGQGANYEQYF. The CDR3 nucleotides read TGTGCCAGCAGCTTAGGACAGGGGGCGAACTACGAGCAGTACTTC.

Comments on this clonotype: This may arise from a read error, as a much more abundant clone is one base away. The V call is TRBV7-6, the J call TRBJ2-3; D ambiguous. This CDR3 is built from 16 residues. V was cut by 1 base and J by 4 bases, with 15 bases left in between. Germline CDR1 and CDR2: SGHVS and FNYEAQ. The CDR3 coding sequence is TGTGCCAGCAGCTTAGAGGGTGGGTTCCGGCCAGATACGCAGTATTTT. Protein: CASSLEGGFRPDTQYF. The full variable domain, in which reference TRBV7-6 and TRBJ2-3 provide the parts outside the CDR3, is GAGVSQSPRYKVTKRGQDVALRCDPISGHVSLYWYRQALGQGPEFLTYFNYEAQQDKSGLPNDRFSAERPEGSISTLTIQRTEQRDSAMYRCASSLEGGFRPDTQYFGPGTRLTVL.